This is a list of T cell receptor beta chains from one sample in a study of T-cell memory formation after mild COVID-19. Using its own MiXCR run on the 5' RACE reads, TCRdb lists one record per CDR3 protein. Of approximately 570,000 distinct CDR3 sequences listed, roughly 17% are singletons. Input material: PBMCs or a T cell subset sorted from them (not recorded which). These receptors were collected from an adult woman who had mild COVID-19 (a few samples of this study predate the infection). Cell type and time point are not known. Each CDR3 is given with its conserved first and last residue. The D gene is left open where the match is weak. Some rows have no size entry. The others give once, few or many, or a class for an expanded clone.

d_call cdr3_length j_call clone_size v_call cdr3_nt cdr3_aa
NA 16 TRBJ2-1 NA TRBV7-9 TGTGCCAGCAGCTTCTACCGGAGTAGTTCCCACAATGAGCAGTTCTTC CASSFYRSSSHNEQFF
NA 14 TRBJ1-1 NA TRBV7-3 TGTGCCAGCAGCCAGATTGGGGGGATGCTAGAAGCTTTCTTT CASSQIGGMLEAFF
NA 14 TRBJ1-2 few TRBV19 TGTGCCAGTAGTATATTGGACAGAAACTATGGCTACACCTTC CASSILDRNYGYTF
TRBD2 17 TRBJ2-3 few TRBV19 TGTGCCAGTAGTACCATCGGCGCGGGGGGAAACACAGATACGCAGTATTTT CASSTIGAGGNTDTQYF
NA 15 TRBJ1-3 few TRBV6-1 TGTGCCAGCAGCGCTCCCAGGGTTTCAGGAAACACCATATATTTT CASSAPRVSGNTIYF
TRBD1 16 TRBJ1-2 NA TRBV18 TGTGCCAGCTCAGTGGGACAGGGGGACGAGATCTATGGCTACACCTTC CASSVGQGDEIYGYTF
NA 15 TRBJ1-2 NA TRBV7-9 TGTGCCAGCAGCTTTGTGGATTCGTCCCACTATGGCTACACCTTC CASSFVDSSHYGYTF
TRBD2 16 TRBJ2-7 NA TRBV6-2/TRBV6-3 TGTGCCAGCGCTTCCCCGACTAGCACTTTTTCCTACGAGCAGTACTTC CASASPTSTFSYEQYF
NA 16 TRBJ2-1 NA TRBV11-3 TGTGCCAGCAGCCCCAGGGTCCCAGACATCTACAATGAGCAGTTCTTC CASSPRVPDIYNEQFF
NA 16 TRBJ2-7 NA TRBV3-1 TGTGCCAGCAGCCAAGATGGGCCGCCTAGCCTTTACGAGCAGTACTTC CASSQDGPPSLYEQYF
NA 13 TRBJ2-1 few TRBV10-3 TGTGCCATCAGTGATTTTTCGGGAGATGAGCAGTTCTTC CAISDFSGDEQFF
NA 15 TRBJ2-7 few TRBV5-1 TGCGCCAGCAGCGGCCGGACAGACTCCCCCTACGAGCAGTACTTC CASSGRTDSPYEQYF
NA 13 TRBJ2-7 NA TRBV9 TGTGCCAGCAGCGCCGGGGACCTGTATGAGCAGTACTTC CASSAGDLYEQYF
TRBD2 16 TRBJ2-1 many TRBV7-8 TGTGCCAGCAGCTTAGCTCTATCTAGCGGGAGGGATGAGCAGTTCTTC CASSLALSSGRDEQFF
NA 20 TRBJ2-7 NA TRBV7-9 TGTGCCAGCACCTCCTCCGCAGGCCTCCGGGGGAGTCAGGGGTCCTACGAGCAGTACTTC CASTSSAGLRGSQGSYEQYF
NA 13 TRBJ2-7 many TRBV5-1 TGCGCCAGCAACCCCGGGGGATTTTACGAGCAGTACTTC CASNPGGFYEQYF
NA 17 TRBJ1-2 few TRBV4-3 TGCGCCAGCAGCCGAGACGCCACCTCGGAGCCTAACTATGGCTACACCTTC CASSRDATSEPNYGYTF
NA 17 TRBJ2-2 NA TRBV6-5 TGTGCCAGCAGTTACCCGAACCCGGGACATCCCACCGGGGAGCTGTTTTTT CASSYPNPGHPTGELFF
TRBD1 16 TRBJ2-3 few TRBV5-6 TGTGCCAGCAGCTTCCGGACAGGGGGCAGGACAGATACGCAGTATTTT CASSFRTGGRTDTQYF
TRBD2 14 TRBJ2-1 few TRBV5-4 TGTGCCAGCAGCTTGGAGGTAGCGGGAGGCCGGCAGTTCTTC CASSLEVAGGRQFF
TRBD1 16 TRBJ2-5 NA TRBV24-1 TGTGCCACCAGTGATTTGCAGGACAGGGGACAAGAGACCCAGTACTTC CATSDLQDRGQETQYF
NA 15 TRBJ1-1 few TRBV7-2 TGTGCCAGCAGCCCTCTTCCCCACCTGGCGACTGAAGCTTTCTTT CASSPLPHLATEAFF
TRBD2 15 TRBJ2-3 NA TRBV6-5 TGTGCCAGCAGTTACTCGGCGGGAGCTGGAGATACGCAGTATTTT CASSYSAGAGDTQYF
NA 13 TRBJ1-1 NA TRBV6-4 TGTGCCAGCAGTGCCATGGTGAACACTGAAGCTTTCTTT CASSAMVNTEAFF
NA 13 TRBJ2-3 once TRBV12-3/TRBV12-4 TGTGCCAGCAGGGGAGAGTCCCCAGATACGCAGTATTTT CASRGESPDTQYF